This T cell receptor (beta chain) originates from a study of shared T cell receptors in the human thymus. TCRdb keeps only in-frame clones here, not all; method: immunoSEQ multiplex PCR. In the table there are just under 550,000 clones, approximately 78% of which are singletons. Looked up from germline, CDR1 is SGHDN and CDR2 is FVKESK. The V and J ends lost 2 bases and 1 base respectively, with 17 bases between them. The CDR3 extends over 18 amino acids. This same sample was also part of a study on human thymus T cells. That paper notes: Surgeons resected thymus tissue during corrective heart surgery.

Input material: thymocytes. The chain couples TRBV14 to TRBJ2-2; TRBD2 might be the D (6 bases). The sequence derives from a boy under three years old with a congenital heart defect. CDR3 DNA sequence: TGTGCCAGCAGCCAACTGGAGGGCATGACTGGGAACACCGGGGAGCTGTTTTTT. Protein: CASSQLEGMTGNTGELFF.